Below, 17 T cell receptor beta chains from the same sample are listed, as sequenced in a study of blood T cell repertoires in COVID-19. Using immunoSEQ multiplex PCR, the repertoire was profiled, and TCRdb retains in-frame clones only, with some absent. The data hold roughly 140,000 clones, with 80% to 90% observed a single time. The sample was peripheral blood. These receptor sequences come from a woman aged 45-60 years with acute or convalescent COVID-19.

This rearrangement joins TRBV5-1 to TRBJ2-7; TRBD1 is a possible D gene (6 bases). The germline gives CDR1 SGHRS, CDR2 YFSETQ. The CDR3 extends over 14 amino acids. Trimming took off 0 bases at V and 2 bases at J, with 9 bases between the two ends. The CDR3 is CASSLVRQAYEQYF. In DNA, the CDR3 is TGCGCCAGCAGCTTGGTTAGACAGGCCTACGAGCAGTACTTC.

This clone was detected only once. The CDR3 nucleotides read TGTGCCAGCAGCTTCGCTAGCGGACTCACAGATACGCAGTATTTT. It translates to CASSFASGLTDTQYF. The V and J genes are TRBV7-3 and TRBJ2-3; 7 bases line up with TRBD2. CDR3 length: 15 residues. The germline gives CDR1 SGHTA, CDR2 FQGTGA. With V trimmed by 3 bases and J by 2 bases, 5 bases remained unmatched.

V gene TRBV5-1 combines with J gene TRBJ2-2, with TRBD1 identical over 7 bases. The CDR3 spans 15 residues. J gave up 5 bases and V 4 bases, and 8 bases lay outside the gene matches. Looked up from germline, CDR1 is SGHRS and CDR2 is YFSETQ. The DNA of the CDR3 is TGCGCCAGCAGCGGGCAGGGGGACGGAACCGGGGAGCTGTTTTTT. Its protein is CASSGQGDGTGELFF. Full variable domain (rest looked up from reference TRBV5-1 and TRBJ2-2): KAGVTQTPRYLIKTRGQQVTLSCSPISGHRSVSWYQQTPGQGLQFLFEYFSETQRNKGNFPGRFSGRQFSNSRSEMNVSTLELGDSALYLCASSGQGDGTGELFFGEGSRLTVL.

The J gene is TRBJ1-1, the V gene TRBV6-2 or TRBV6-3; D is perhaps TRBD1 (5 bases). The CDR3 has 13 residues. Germline CDR1 and CDR2: MNHEY and SVGEGT. Trimming pared 4 bases from V and 2 bases from J, leaving 8 bases between. CDR3 DNA sequence: TGTGCCAGCAGTTTGACAGACAACACTGAAGCTTTCTTT. It codes for CASSLTDNTEAFF.

The sample holds a few counts of this clone. The chain couples TRBV10-1 to TRBJ2-3; a possible D gene is TRBD1 (6 bases). CDR1 and CDR2 from the germline V gene are WNHNN and SYGVQD (reference sequence). V was shortened by 8 bases and J by 6 bases, with 15 bases between the two germline ends. This CDR3 spans 13 amino acids. The CDR3 sequence: CASAAQRGDTQYF. DNA for the CDR3: TGCGCCAGCGCCGCGCAAAGGGGGGATACGCAGTATTTT.

Remarks on this clone: In the same sample, other DNA sequences code for this CDR3. The V and J genes are TRBV11-2 and TRBJ2-7; no clear D gene. Germline V gene sequence: CDR1 SGHAT, CDR2 FQNNGV. The CDR3 extends over 13 amino acids. Trimming pared 4 bases from V and 2 bases from J, leaving 9 bases between. The CDR3 nucleotides are TGTGCCAGCAGCTACGGCCTAGCCTACGAGCAGTACTTC. This encodes CASSYGLAYEQYF.

V is TRBV30 and J is TRBJ1-2; D is undetermined. Germline V gene sequence: CDR1 GTSNPN, CDR2 SVGIG (reference sequence). This CDR3 region has 13 residues. The CDR3 coding sequence is TGTGCGTGCTCCTACGCGGCATTTTATGGCTACACCTTC. Its translation is CACSYAAFYGYTF.

This chain connects TRBV18 to TRBJ2-7; D is perhaps TRBD1 (6 bases). Germline V lookup: CDR1 KGHSH, CDR2 LQKENI. Trimming pared 5 bases from V and 5 bases from J, leaving 19 bases between. The CDR3 has 15 amino acids. The CDR3 nucleotides are TGTGCCAGCTCATCTGGACAGACAGCTACCGACGAGCAGTACTTC. Its protein is CASSSGQTATDEQYF.

The chain combines TRBV10-3 with TRBJ2-5; D is unclear. The germline V gene encodes CDR1 ENHRY and CDR2 SYGVKD. V lost 5 bases to trimming and J lost 4 bases, with 11 bases between them. The CDR3 has 13 residues. DNA of the CDR3: TGTGCCATCAGTACTCCTAGGTCAGAGACCCAGTACTTC. This translates into CAISTPRSETQYF.

This chain joins TRBV10-3 and TRBJ1-5, with a possible D match to TRBD1 (6 bases). The V gene lost 2 bases and the J gene lost 6 bases, with 20 bases spanning the gap. Germline V gene data show CDR1 as ENHRY and CDR2 as SYGVKD. The CDR3 is 17 residues long. The CDR3 loop reads CAISETILTGMAQPQHF. The DNA of the CDR3 is TGTGCCATCAGTGAGACCATCCTGACAGGTATGGCTCAGCCCCAGCATTTT.

The table lists this clone with a few counts. The rearrangement uses TRBV2 and TRBJ2-4, with D maybe TRBD2 (5 bases). Germline-derived CDR1 and CDR2 are SNHLY and FYNNEI. With 7 bases removed from V and 4 bases from J, the gap between germline ends came to 11 bases. The CDR3 spans 13 residues. CDR3 in amino acids: CASKARRKNIQYF. The CDR3, as DNA: TGTGCCAGCAAGGCCAGGAGGAAAAACATTCAGTACTTC.

The CDR3 coding sequence is TGTGCCAGCAGTCCCGAACGGGGACTGGCGGAAACCTACGAGCAGTACTTC. It is translated as CASSPERGLAETYEQYF. V and J are TRBV28 and TRBJ2-7, with D perhaps matching TRBD2 (6 bases). V lost 5 bases to trimming and J lost 2 bases, with 22 bases between them. The CDR3 has 17 amino acids. CDR1 and CDR2 (germline): MDHEN, SYDVKM.

This chain uses TRBV7-2 with TRBJ2-4; 10 positions agree with TRBD1. This CDR3 has 13 residues. CDR1 and CDR2 from the germline V gene are SGHTA and FQGNSA. With 5 bases clipped from V and 8 bases from J, the junction kept 3 bases outside the gene matches. This chain's CDR3 is CASSLDRGDIQYF. The DNA of the CDR3 is TGTGCCAGCAGCCTGGACAGGGGGGACATTCAGTACTTC.

V usage is TRBV19 and J usage is TRBJ2-5, with 9 nucleotides matching TRBD1. V dropped 7 bases and J dropped 2; count of bases not matched to a gene: 11. From germline, CDR1 is LNHDA and CDR2 SQIVND (reference sequence). This CDR3 has 16 residues. For the CDR3, the DNA is TGTGCCAGTAAAAAGGGTGGGGGACAGGGACAAGAGACCCAGTACTTC. The encoded protein is CASKKGGGQGQETQYF.

The chain has TRBV5-1 and TRBJ2-3; D gene unclear. There are 13 residues in the CDR3. Germline loops: CDR1 SGHRS, CDR2 YFSETQ. V lost 5 bases, J lost 2 bases, and 9 bases lay in between. The CDR3 region has the DNA TGCGCCAGCAGGGGCAGAGACACAGATACGCAGTATTTT. It encodes CASRGRDTDTQYF.

The chain uses TRBV6-6 and TRBJ2-7; 9 bases agree with TRBD2. CDR1 is MNHNY, CDR2 SVGAGI, per germline (reference sequence). This CDR3 has 16 residues. Trimming at V came to 7 bases and at J to 5 bases, leaving 15 bases not matched to a gene. The CDR3 is CASTPGGRGGLNEQYF. For the CDR3, the DNA is TGTGCCAGCACCCCAGGCGGGCGGGGGGGCCTCAACGAGCAGTACTTC.

The chain is built from TRBV15 and TRBJ1-2, with 7 bases aligning to TRBD1. CDR3 length equals 17 residues. CDR1 is LNHNV and CDR2 is YYDKDF in the germline V gene (reference sequence). V lost 0 bases, J lost 8 bases, and 15 bases stayed unmatched. CDR3 amino acids: CATSREQSWQGVEGYTF. The CDR3 DNA sequence: TGTGCCACCAGCAGAGAACAGAGCTGGCAGGGGGTAGAAGGCTACACCTTC.